The next 26 T cell receptor beta chains were all read from a single sample in a study of blood T cell repertoires in COVID-19. Profiling relied on immunoSEQ multiplex PCR, and the TCRdb table lists in-frame clones only, not all of them. This table holds about 51,000 clones, less than 95% found once. Sequenced input: peripheral blood. All receptors derive from a man aged 45-65 years with acute or convalescent COVID-19.

This chain uses TRBV3-1 (or the pseudogene TRBV3-2) with TRBJ1-3; TRBD1 is a possible D gene (5 bases). CDR1 and CDR2 (germline): LGHDT, YNNKEL (reference sequence). This CDR3 spans 15 amino acids. V was clipped by 4 bases and J by 4 bases, with 14 bases between them. The CDR3 region has the DNA TGTGCCAGCAGCCGGGACGGGGGAGGCGGAAACACCATATATTTT. Translated: CASSRDGGGGNTIYF.

The genes are TRBV27 and TRBJ1-6, with 10 positions matching TRBD1. CDR3 length: 19 residues. Germline values: CDR1 MNHEY, CDR2 SMNVEV (reference sequence). After removal of 5 bases from V and 1 base from J, the junction contained 11 bases not matched to a gene. The CDR3 region has the DNA TGTGCCAGCAGTCCCCGGACAGGGGGTATTGGTTCCTATAATTCACCCCTCCACTTT. It translates to CASSPRTGGIGSYNSPLHF.

The chain combines TRBV7-2 with TRBJ1-2, with TRBD1 identical over 7 bases. The CDR3 length is 13 residues. The V and J ends lost 7 bases and 8 bases, in that order; junction bases with no gene match: 10. Germline CDR1 SGHTA, CDR2 FQGNSA. The CDR3 DNA reads TGTGCCAGCACCGCAGGGACAGTCGGCGGCTACACCTTC. Its protein is CASTAGTVGGYTF.

V usage is TRBV2 and J usage is TRBJ1-2, with 9 bases matching TRBD1. Per the germline V gene, CDR1 is SNHLY and CDR2 is FYNNEI. V was clipped by 6 bases and J by 1 base; unmatched bases: 15. The CDR3 extends over 18 amino acids. The CDR3 is CASSQNALTGGLNYGYTF. CDR3 DNA sequence: TGTGCCAGCAGCCAAAACGCCCTGACAGGGGGACTTAACTATGGCTACACCTTC. Full variable domain (missing parts from reference TRBV2 and TRBJ1-2): EPEVTQTPSHQVTQMGQEVILRCVPISNHLYFYWYRQILGQKVEFLVSFYNNEISEKSEIFDDQFSVERPDGSNFTLKIRSTKLEDSAMYFCASSQNALTGGLNYGYTFGSGTRLTVV.

The chain carries TRBV4-1 and TRBJ2-3, with 8 bases identical to TRBD2. The germline CDR1 and CDR2 sequences are MGHRA and YSYEKL. The V and J ends lost 4 bases and 2 bases, in that order; junction bases with no gene match: 11. The CDR3 has 17 residues. CDR3 bases: TGCGCCAGCAGCCCAACCGAGAAGCGGGGGACCACAGATACGCAGTATTTT. This codes for CASSPTEKRGTTDTQYF.

This chain links TRBV7-2 with TRBJ1-2, with D uncertain. The CDR3 has 15 residues. CDR1 is SGHTA and CDR2 is FQGNSA in the germline V gene. V was shortened by 4 bases and J by 1 base, with 13 bases between the two germline ends. CDR3 loop: CASSSRLKLNYGYTF. CDR3 sequence (DNA): TGTGCCAGCAGCTCCAGACTAAAACTTAACTATGGCTACACCTTC.

The chain carries TRBV2 and TRBJ1-6, with a possible D match to TRBD1 (5 bases). Per the germline V gene, CDR1 is SNHLY and CDR2 is FYNNEI. The CDR3 has 15 amino acids. The germline V and J ends were trimmed by 8 bases and 7 bases, with 18 bases remaining between them. Here the CDR3 reads CASGPPGLRNSPLHF. The DNA for the CDR3 is TGTGCCAGCGGACCCCCGGGACTACGGAATTCACCCCTCCACTTT.

The DNA of the CDR3 is TGCGCCAGCAGCTTGGCCCCAAGTTCAGTAGCCTCTCAGCCCCAGCATTTT. Translating gives CASSLAPSSVASQPQHF. The chain has TRBV5-1 and TRBJ1-5, with D hard to call. Germline lookup yields CDR1 SGHRS and CDR2 YFSETQ. CDR3 size: 17 residues. Trimming shortened V by 0 bases and J by 6 bases, and 19 bases separated the two germline ends.

This clone is a singleton in its sample. The J gene is TRBJ2-3, the V gene TRBV2; D is uncertain. The length of the CDR3 is 12 residues. V was clipped by 4 bases and J by 3 bases, with 5 bases between them. CDR1 and CDR2 from the germline V gene are SNHLY and FYNNEI. DNA for the CDR3: TGTGCCAGCAGTGCCAGGACAGATACGCAGTATTTT. It specifies CASSARTDTQYF.

The genes are TRBV5-6 and TRBJ1-1; possible D gene TRBD1, 6 bases. V shed 4 bases and J shed 3 bases, with 25 bases lying between them. CDR3 length: 18 residues. Germline loops: CDR1 SGHDT, CDR2 YYEEEE. CDR3 residues: CASSSRGGRWRWDTEAFF. The CDR3 coding sequence is TGTGCCAGCAGCAGTAGAGGGGGTCGCTGGCGTTGGGACACTGAAGCTTTCTTT.

The gene calls are TRBV15 and TRBJ2-5, with TRBD1 as a possible D gene (6 bases). Germline-derived CDR1 and CDR2 are LNHNV and YYDKDF (reference sequence). This CDR3 contains 14 residues. Trimming shortened V by 4 bases and J by 2 bases, and 11 bases separated the two germline ends. Here the CDR3 DNA reads TGTGCCACCAGCAAAACAGGGTGGCAAGAGACCCAGTACTTC. Amino acids: CATSKTGWQETQYF. Drawing the rest from reference TRBV15 and TRBJ2-5, the complete variable domain is DAMVIQNPRYQVTQFGKPVTLSCSQTLNHNVMYWYQQKSSQAPKLLFHYYDKDFNNEADTPDNFQSRRPNTSFCFLDIRSPGLGDTAMYLCATSKTGWQETQYFGPGTRLLVL.

This chain joins TRBV6-6 and TRBJ1-2; 7 bases map to TRBD1. With V trimmed by 6 bases and J by 3 bases, 4 bases remained unmatched. Per the germline V gene, CDR1 is MNHNY and CDR2 is SVGAGI (reference sequence). The CDR3 extends over 13 amino acids. The CDR3 DNA reads TGTGCCAGCAGAAAAGACAGGGACTATGGCTACACCTTC. Translation gives CASRKDRDYGYTF.

The chain employs TRBV4-1 and TRBJ2-3; no reliable D call. Per the germline V gene, CDR1 is MGHRA and CDR2 is YSYEKL. The ends were cut back, 1 base at V and 0 bases at J, with 5 bases in the middle. The CDR3 is made up of 14 amino acids. The CDR3, as DNA: TGCGCCAGCAGCCAAGTAGTTAGCACAGATACGCAGTATTTT. It specifies CASSQVVSTDTQYF.

Notes on this clone: The junction shows a germline mismatch at one end, possibly a read error. The V gene is TRBV3-1 (or the pseudogene TRBV3-2), the J gene TRBJ2-2; 7 bases are shared with TRBD2. This CDR3 spans 16 amino acids. Per the germline V gene, CDR1 is LGHDT and CDR2 is YNNKEL (reference sequence). The DNA for the CDR3 is TGTGCCAGCAGTCAAGCGGGGATCATTAACACCGGGGAGCTGTTTTTT. It yields the protein CASSQAGIINTGELFF.

The J gene is TRBJ1-1, the V gene TRBV6-6, with 9 nucleotides matching TRBD1. J gave up 8 bases and V 2 bases, and 9 bases lay outside the gene matches. This CDR3 comprises 15 residues. Germline V gene data show CDR1 as MNHNY and CDR2 as SVGAGI (reference sequence). DNA of the CDR3: TGTGCCAGCAGTTACGGACAGGGGCGAAACCGCGAAGCTTTCTTT. Protein sequence: CASSYGQGRNREAFF.

Details on this clone: This may stem from a read error, because a much larger clone lies one nucleotide away. Other DNA variants within this sample encode the same CDR3. CDR3 sequence reads: CASRGGTEAFF. The CDR3 DNA follows: TGTGCCAGCAGAGGGGGCACTGAAGCTTTCTTT. This chain joins TRBV3-1 (or the pseudogene TRBV3-2) and TRBJ1-1; perhaps TRBD1 as D (6 bases). Germline CDR1 LGHDT, CDR2 YNNKEL (reference sequence). The CDR3 consists of 11 residues. Trimming took off 6 bases at V and 4 bases at J, with 6 bases between the two ends.

The chain has TRBV28 and TRBJ1-5, with 7 bases matching TRBD1. CDR1 and CDR2 (germline): MDHEN, SYDVKM. The length of the CDR3 is 14 residues. V lost 6 bases to trimming and J lost 2 bases; unmatched junction nucleotides: 4. As DNA, the CDR3 is TGTGCCAGCAGCCCTGGGACAGGCAATCAGCCCCAGCATTTT. Translating gives CASSPGTGNQPQHF. The full variable domain, with the rest looked up from reference TRBV28 and TRBJ1-5, is DVKVTQSSRYLVKRTGEKVFLECVQDMDHENMFWYRQDPGLGLRLIYFSYDVKMKEKGDIPEGYSVSREKKERFSLILESASTNQTSMYLCASSPGTGNQPQHFGDGTRLSIL.

V usage is TRBV24-1 and J usage is TRBJ2-3; the match to TRBD1 covers 7 bases. Germline V gene data show CDR1 as KGHDR and CDR2 as SFDVKD. CDR3 length equals 16 residues. With V trimmed by 3 bases and J by 2 bases, 7 bases remained unmatched. The CDR3 spells CATSDRKQGFTDTQYF. The CDR3 coding sequence is TGTGCCACCAGTGATCGCAAACAGGGGTTCACAGATACGCAGTATTTT.

This chain connects TRBV5-1 to TRBJ2-1; 9 positions match TRBD2. Germline CDR1 SGHRS, CDR2 YFSETQ. CDR3 length equals 16 residues. V shed 4 bases, J shed 3 bases, and the junction held 8 bases outside the gene matches. CDR3 nucleotide sequence: TGCGCCAGCAGCGGAAGACTAGCGGAGGGCTACAATGAGCAGTTCTTC. Translating it yields CASSGRLAEGYNEQFF.

The rearrangement links TRBV28 to TRBJ2-7; the D gene is possibly TRBD2 (6 bases). This CDR3 contains 15 residues. V dropped 6 bases and J dropped 0 bases, with 15 bases sitting between them. Germline values: CDR1 MDHEN, CDR2 SYDVKM. The CDR3 here is CASSLNSGASYEQYF. CDR3 nucleotides: TGTGCCAGCAGCCTCAATAGCGGAGCCTCCTACGAGCAGTACTTC.

The rearrangement joins TRBV28 to TRBJ2-2; 8 bases agree with TRBD2. This CDR3 has 15 residues. The V segment lost 7 bases and the J segment 1 base; nucleotides outside the gene matches: 5. Per the germline V gene, CDR1 is MDHEN and CDR2 is SYDVKM. In DNA form, the CDR3 reads TGTGCCAGCACCGCGGGGGGCTGGAACACCGGGGAGCTGTTTTTT. Encoded protein: CASTAGGWNTGELFF.

V usage is TRBV5-5 and J usage is TRBJ1-1; weak D call: TRBD1 (6 bases). The CDR3 extends over 15 amino acids. Germline V gives CDR1 SGHKS, CDR2 YYEKEE (reference sequence). The V gene lost 4 bases and the J gene lost 2 bases, with 15 bases spanning the gap. In DNA form, the CDR3 reads TGTGCCAGCAGCCAGGGAGGGGGGCGAAACACTGAAGCTTTCTTT. Its protein is CASSQGGGRNTEAFF.

The chain couples TRBV7-8 to TRBJ1-1; no clear D. With 5 bases removed from V and 5 bases from J, the gap between germline ends came to 15 bases. The CDR3 runs 14 residues. The germline gives CDR1 SGHVS, CDR2 FQNEAQ. CDR3 in amino acids: CASSPSLARTEAFF. The CDR3 bases are TGTGCCAGCAGCCCCTCGTTAGCTAGGACTGAAGCTTTCTTT.

The CDR3 nucleotides read TGTGCCAGCAGCTCCCCGGGGGGGCTGAGGTACGAGCAGTTCTTC. Amino acids: CASSSPGGLRYEQFF. The chain uses TRBV11-2 and TRBJ2-1; the match to TRBD2 covers 8 bases. The CDR3 loop spans 15 amino acids. Germline V lookup: CDR1 SGHAT, CDR2 FQNNGV. V was pared by 4 bases and J by 10 bases, with 12 bases of the junction left unmatched.

The rearrangement links TRBV2 to TRBJ1-1; TRBD1 aligns across 10 bases. The CDR3 totals 14 residues. From germline, CDR1 is SNHLY and CDR2 FYNNEI. J gave up 5 bases and V 4 bases, and 4 bases lay outside the gene matches. The CDR3 protein is CASSAGQGGTEAFF. The CDR3 DNA is TGTGCCAGCAGTGCCGGACAGGGGGGGACTGAAGCTTTCTTT.

This clone rates as medium-sized. V gene TRBV3-1 (or the pseudogene TRBV3-2) combines with J gene TRBJ1-1, with 9 bases that match TRBD1. Germline CDR1 reads LGHDT; CDR2 reads YNNKEL (reference sequence). The CDR3 runs to 15 residues. Germline trimming cut 3 bases from V and 10 bases from J; bases unmatched to any gene: 12. The CDR3 bases are TGTGCCAGCAGCCAGACCGGGACAGGGTATCTGGGAGCTTTCTTT. This sequence encodes CASSQTGTGYLGAFF.